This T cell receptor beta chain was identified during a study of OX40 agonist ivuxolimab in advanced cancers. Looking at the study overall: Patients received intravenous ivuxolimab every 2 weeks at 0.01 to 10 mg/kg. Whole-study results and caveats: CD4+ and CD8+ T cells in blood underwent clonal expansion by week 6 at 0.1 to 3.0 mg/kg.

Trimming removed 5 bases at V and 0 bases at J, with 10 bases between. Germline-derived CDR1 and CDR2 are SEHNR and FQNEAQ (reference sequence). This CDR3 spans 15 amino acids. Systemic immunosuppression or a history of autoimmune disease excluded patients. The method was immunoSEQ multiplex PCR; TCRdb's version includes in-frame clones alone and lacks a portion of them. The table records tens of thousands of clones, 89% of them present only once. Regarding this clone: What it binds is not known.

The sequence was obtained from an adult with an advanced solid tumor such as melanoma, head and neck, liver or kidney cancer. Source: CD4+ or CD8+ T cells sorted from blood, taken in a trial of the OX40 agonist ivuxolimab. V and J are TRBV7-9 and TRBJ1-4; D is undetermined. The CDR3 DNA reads TGTGCCAGCAGCCTATACAGCGCAACTAATGAAAAACTGTTTTTT. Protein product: CASSLYSATNEKLFF.